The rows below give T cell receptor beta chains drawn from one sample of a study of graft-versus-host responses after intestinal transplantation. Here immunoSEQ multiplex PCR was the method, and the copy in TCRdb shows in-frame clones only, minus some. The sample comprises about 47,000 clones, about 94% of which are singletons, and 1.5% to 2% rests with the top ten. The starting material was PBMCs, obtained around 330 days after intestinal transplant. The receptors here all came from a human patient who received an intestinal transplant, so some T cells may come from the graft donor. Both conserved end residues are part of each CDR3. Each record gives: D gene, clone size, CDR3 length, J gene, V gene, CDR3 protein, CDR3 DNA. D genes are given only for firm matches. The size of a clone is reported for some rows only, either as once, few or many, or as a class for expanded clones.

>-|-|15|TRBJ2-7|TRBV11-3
CASSLDSGSIYEQYF
TGTGCCAGCAGCTTAGATTCGGGCAGCATCTACGAGCAGTACTTC
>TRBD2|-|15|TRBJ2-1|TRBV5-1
CASSMSSGSRNEQFF
TGCGCCAGCAGCATGTCTAGCGGGAGTAGGAATGAGCAGTTCTTC
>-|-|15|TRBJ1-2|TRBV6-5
CASSYSMGESYGYTF
TGTGCCAGCAGTTACTCGATGGGAGAGTCTTACGGCTACACCTTC
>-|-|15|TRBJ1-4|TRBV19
CASSPGLATNEKLFF
TGTGCCAGTAGCCCGGGCCTTGCAACTAATGAAAAACTGTTTTTT
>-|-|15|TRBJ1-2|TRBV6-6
CASSFFREDSYGYTF
TGTGCCAGCAGTTTCTTCCGGGAGGATAGCTATGGCTACACCTTC
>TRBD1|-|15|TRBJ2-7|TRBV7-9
CASSLVGQGPYEQYF
TGTGCCAGCAGCTTAGTCGGACAGGGTCCCTACGAGCAGTACTTC
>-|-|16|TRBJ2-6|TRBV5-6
CASIVSQDSGANVLTF
TGTGCCAGCATCGTCTCCCAGGATTCTGGGGCCAACGTCCTGACTTTC
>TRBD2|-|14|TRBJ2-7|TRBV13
CASSLRLAGDEQYF
TGTGCCAGCAGCCTACGACTAGCGGGAGACGAGCAGTACTTC
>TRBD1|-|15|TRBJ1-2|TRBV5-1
CASSVGDRASEGYTF
TGCGCCAGCAGCGTGGGGGACAGGGCATCGGAGGGCTACACCTTC
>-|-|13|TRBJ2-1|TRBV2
CASSEVPYNEQFF
TGTGCCAGCAGTGAAGTCCCCTACAATGAGCAGTTCTTC
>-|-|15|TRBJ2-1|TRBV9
CASSVGVSSYNEQFF
TGTGCCAGCAGCGTAGGCGTAAGCTCCTACAATGAGCAGTTCTTC
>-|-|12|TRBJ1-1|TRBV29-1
CSTGTWDTEAFF
TGCAGCACCGGGACTTGGGACACTGAAGCTTTCTTT
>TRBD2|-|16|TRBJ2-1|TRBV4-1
CASSQDRSGRGNEQFF
TGCGCCAGCAGCCAAGATCGCTCAGGGAGGGGCAATGAGCAGTTCTTC
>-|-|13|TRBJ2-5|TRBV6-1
CASTRTVQETQYF
TGTGCCAGCACCCGGACGGTCCAAGAGACCCAGTACTTC
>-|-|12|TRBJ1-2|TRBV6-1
CASAWGSYGYTF
TGTGCCAGCGCGTGGGGGAGCTATGGCTACACCTTC
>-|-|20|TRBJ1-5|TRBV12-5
CASGLIRTISGGDSNQPQHF
TGTGCTAGTGGTTTGATACGCACCATCTCCGGGGGAGATAGCAATCAGCCCCAGCATTTT
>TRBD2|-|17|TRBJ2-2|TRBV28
CASSFTAGTSVTGELFF
TGTGCCAGCAGTTTCACCGCGGGGACTAGCGTCACCGGGGAGCTGTTTTTT
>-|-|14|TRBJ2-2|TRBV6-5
CASSSVGATGELFF
TGTGCCAGCAGCTCGGTGGGGGCCACCGGGGAGCTGTTTTTT
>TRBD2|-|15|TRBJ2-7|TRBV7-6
CASSSTLAGGHEQYF
TGTGCCAGCAGCTCCACACTAGCGGGAGGTCACGAGCAGTACTTC
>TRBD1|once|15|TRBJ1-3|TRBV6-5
CASRAQGASGNTIYF
TGTGCCAGCAGGGCACAGGGGGCGTCTGGAAACACCATATATTTT
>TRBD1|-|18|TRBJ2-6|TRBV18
CASSPQPISGTVKPVLTF
TGTGCCAGCTCACCCCAACCTATATCCGGGACAGTAAAACCCGTCCTGACTTTC
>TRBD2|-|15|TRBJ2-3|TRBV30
CAWSKGLSSTDTQYF
TGTGCCTGGAGTAAGGGACTATCAAGCACAGATACGCAGTATTTT
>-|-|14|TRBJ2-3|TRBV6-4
CASSQTPFGDTQYF
TGTGCCAGCAGCCAAACCCCTTTTGGAGATACGCAGTATTTT
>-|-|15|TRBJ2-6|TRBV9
CASSVGGLGANVLTF
TGTGCCAGCAGCGTTGGCGGTTTGGGGGCCAACGTCCTGACTTTC
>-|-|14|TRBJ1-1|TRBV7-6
CASSPGQLNTEAFF
TGTGCCAGCAGCCCCGGACAGTTGAACACTGAAGCTTTCTTT
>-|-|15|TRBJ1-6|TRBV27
CASSLLSWGGSPLHF
TGTGCCAGCAGTTTGTTGAGTTGGGGGGGCTCACCCCTCCACTTT
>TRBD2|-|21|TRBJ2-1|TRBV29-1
CSVEVGLALAGGPMQYNEQFF
TGCAGCGTTGAAGTAGGGTTAGCGCTAGCGGGGGGGCCGATGCAGTACAATGAGCAGTTCTTC
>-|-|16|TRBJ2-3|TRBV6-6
CASSYSMSGGSDTQYF
TGTGCCAGCAGTTACTCGATGTCAGGGGGGTCGGATACGCAGTATTTT